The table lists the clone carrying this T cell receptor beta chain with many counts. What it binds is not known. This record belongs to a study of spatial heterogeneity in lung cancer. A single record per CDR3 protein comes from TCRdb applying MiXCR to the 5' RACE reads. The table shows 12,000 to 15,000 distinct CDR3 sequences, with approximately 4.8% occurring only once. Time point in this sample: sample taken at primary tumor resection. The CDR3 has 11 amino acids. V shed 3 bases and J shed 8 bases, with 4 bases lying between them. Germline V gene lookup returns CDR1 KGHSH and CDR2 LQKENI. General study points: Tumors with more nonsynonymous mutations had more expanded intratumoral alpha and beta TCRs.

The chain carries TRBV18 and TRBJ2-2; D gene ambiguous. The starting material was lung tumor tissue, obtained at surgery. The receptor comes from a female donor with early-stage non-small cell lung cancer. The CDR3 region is CASSPGGELFF. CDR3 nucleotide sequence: TGTGCCAGCTCACCGGGTGGGGAGCTGTTTTTT.